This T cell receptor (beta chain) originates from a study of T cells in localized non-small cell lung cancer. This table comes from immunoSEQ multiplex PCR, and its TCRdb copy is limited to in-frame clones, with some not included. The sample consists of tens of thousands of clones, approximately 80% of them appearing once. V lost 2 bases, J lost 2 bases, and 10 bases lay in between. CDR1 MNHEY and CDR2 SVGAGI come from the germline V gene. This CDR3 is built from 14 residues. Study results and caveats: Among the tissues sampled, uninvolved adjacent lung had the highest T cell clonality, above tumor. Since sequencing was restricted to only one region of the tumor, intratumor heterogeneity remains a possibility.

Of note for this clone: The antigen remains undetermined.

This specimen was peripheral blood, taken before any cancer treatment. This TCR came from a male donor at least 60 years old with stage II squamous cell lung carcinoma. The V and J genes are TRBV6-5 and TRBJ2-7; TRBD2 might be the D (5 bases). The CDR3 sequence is CASSYVVGTYEQYF. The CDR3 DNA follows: TGTGCCAGCAGTTACGTAGTCGGGACCTACGAGCAGTACTTC.